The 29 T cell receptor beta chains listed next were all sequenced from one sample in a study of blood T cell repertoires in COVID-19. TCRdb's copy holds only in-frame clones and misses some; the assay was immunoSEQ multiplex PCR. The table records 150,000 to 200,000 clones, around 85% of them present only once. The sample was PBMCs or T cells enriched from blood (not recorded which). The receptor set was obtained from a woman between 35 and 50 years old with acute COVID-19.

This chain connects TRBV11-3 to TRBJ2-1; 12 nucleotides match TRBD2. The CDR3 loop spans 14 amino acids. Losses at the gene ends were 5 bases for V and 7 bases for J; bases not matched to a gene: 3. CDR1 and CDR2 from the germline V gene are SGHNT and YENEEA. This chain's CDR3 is CASSPGTSGNEQFF. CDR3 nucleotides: TGTGCCAGCAGCCCGGGGACTAGCGGGAATGAGCAGTTCTTC.

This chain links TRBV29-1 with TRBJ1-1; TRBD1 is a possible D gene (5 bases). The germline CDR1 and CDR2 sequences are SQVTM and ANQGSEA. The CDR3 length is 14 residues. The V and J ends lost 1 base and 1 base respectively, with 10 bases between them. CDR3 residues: CSVEAPGPNTEAFF. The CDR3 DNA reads TGCAGCGTTGAAGCTCCAGGGCCGAACACTGAAGCTTTCTTT.

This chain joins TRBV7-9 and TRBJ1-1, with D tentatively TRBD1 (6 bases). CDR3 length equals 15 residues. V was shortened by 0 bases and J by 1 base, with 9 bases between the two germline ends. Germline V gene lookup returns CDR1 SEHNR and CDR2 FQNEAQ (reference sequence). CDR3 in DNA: TGTGCCAGCAGCTTAGCACAGGGCAAGAACACTGAAGCTTTCTTT. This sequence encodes CASSLAQGKNTEAFF.

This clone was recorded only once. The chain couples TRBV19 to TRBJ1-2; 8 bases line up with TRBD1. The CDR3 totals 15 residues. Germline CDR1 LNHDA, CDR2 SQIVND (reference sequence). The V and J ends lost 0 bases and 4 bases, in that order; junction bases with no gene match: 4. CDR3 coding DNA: TGTGCCAGTAGTATAGATGCAGGGGGCAGCTATGGCTACACCTTC. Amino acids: CASSIDAGGSYGYTF.

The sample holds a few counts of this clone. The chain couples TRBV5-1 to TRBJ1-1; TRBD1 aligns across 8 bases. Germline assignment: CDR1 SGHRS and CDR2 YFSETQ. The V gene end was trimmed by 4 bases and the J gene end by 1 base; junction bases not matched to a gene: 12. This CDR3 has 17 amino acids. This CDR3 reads CASSVGAGTGWNTEAFF. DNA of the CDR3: TGCGCCAGCAGCGTGGGGGCCGGGACAGGATGGAACACTGAAGCTTTCTTT.

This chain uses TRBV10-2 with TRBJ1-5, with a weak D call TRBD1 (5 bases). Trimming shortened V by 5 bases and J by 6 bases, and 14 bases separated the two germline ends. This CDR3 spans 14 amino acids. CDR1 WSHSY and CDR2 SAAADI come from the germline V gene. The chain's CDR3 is CASSPPGLFQPQHF. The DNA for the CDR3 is TGCGCCAGCAGTCCCCCAGGGTTGTTTCAGCCCCAGCATTTT.

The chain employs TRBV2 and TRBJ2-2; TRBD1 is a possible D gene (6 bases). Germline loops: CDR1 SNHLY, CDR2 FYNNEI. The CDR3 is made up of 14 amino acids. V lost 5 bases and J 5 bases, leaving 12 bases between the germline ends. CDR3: CASSSYRDTGELFF. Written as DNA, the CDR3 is TGTGCCAGCAGTTCTTACAGGGATACCGGGGAGCTGTTTTTT.

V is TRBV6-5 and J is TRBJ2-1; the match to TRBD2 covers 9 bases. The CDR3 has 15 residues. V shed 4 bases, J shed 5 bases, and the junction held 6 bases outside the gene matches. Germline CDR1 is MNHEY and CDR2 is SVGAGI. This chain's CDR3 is CASSSLAGVNNEQFF. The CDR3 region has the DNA TGTGCCAGCAGTTCATTAGCGGGAGTCAACAATGAGCAGTTCTTC.

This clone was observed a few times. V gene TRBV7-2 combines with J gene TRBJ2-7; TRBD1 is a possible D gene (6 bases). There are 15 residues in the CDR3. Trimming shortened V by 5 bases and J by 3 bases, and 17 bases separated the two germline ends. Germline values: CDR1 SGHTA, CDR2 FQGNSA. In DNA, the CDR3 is TGTGCCAGCAGCGGGTACAGGGTGGGTAGCTACGAGCAGTACTTC. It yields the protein CASSGYRVGSYEQYF.

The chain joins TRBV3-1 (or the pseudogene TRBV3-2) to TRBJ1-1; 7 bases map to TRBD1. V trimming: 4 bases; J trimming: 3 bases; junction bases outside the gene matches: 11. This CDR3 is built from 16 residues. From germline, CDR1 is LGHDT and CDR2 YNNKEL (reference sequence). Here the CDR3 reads CASSPYRGWGYTEAFF. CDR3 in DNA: TGTGCCAGCAGCCCTTACAGGGGCTGGGGGTACACTGAAGCTTTCTTT.

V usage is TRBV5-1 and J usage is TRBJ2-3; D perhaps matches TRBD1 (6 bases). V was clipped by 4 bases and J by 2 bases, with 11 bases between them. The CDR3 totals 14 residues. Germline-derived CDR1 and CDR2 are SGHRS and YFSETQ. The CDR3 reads CASSRDTDTDTQYF. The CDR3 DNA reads TGCGCCAGCAGCCGGGACACCGACACAGATACGCAGTATTTT.

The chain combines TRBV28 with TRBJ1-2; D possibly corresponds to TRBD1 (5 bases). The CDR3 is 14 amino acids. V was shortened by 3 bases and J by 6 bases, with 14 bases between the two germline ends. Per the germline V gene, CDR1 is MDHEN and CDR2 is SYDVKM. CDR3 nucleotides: TGTGCCAGCAGTTTCTCACACCGGGGGGATGGCTACACCTTC. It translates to CASSFSHRGDGYTF.

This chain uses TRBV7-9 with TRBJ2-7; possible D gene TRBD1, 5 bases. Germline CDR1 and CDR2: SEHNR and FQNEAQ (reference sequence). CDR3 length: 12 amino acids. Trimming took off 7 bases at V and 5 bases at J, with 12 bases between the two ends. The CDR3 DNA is TGTGCCAGCACCCAGGGTTCCCACGAGCAGTACTTC. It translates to CASTQGSHEQYF.

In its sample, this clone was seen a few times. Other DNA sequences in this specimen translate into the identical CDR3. CDR3: CASSISSSGNTIYF. CDR3 DNA sequence: TGTGCCAGTAGTATTAGCAGCTCTGGAAACACCATATATTTT. The chain combines TRBV19 with TRBJ1-3, with D hard to call. Germline CDR1 and CDR2: LNHDA and SQIVND (reference sequence). The CDR3 covers 14 residues. V lost 3 bases to trimming and J lost 0 bases, with 6 bases between them.

The CDR3 region has the DNA TGTGCCAGCTCACCTCGACTAGCAGAGACCCAGTACTTC. Its protein is CASSPRLAETQYF. The V call is TRBV18, the J call TRBJ2-5; 7 bases align to TRBD2. CDR3 length equals 13 residues. Looked up from germline, CDR1 is KGHSH and CDR2 is LQKENI. The trim removed 3 bases at V and 4 bases at J, leaving 2 bases unmatched.

CDR3 in amino acids: CSVETGGYNEQFF. The CDR3 nucleotides are TGCAGCGTTGAAACAGGGGGGTACAATGAGCAGTTCTTC. The V and J genes are TRBV29-1 and TRBJ2-1, with 8 bases identical to TRBD1. V was clipped by 2 bases and J by 4 bases; unmatched bases: 1. Germline CDR1 reads SQVTM; CDR2 reads ANQGSEA. The length of the CDR3 is 13 residues.

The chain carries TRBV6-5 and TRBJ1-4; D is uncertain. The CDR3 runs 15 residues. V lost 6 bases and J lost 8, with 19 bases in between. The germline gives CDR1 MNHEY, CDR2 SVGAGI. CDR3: CASRLSSGAGEKLFF. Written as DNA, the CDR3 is TGTGCCAGCAGGCTCTCTTCGGGCGCGGGGGAAAAACTGTTTTTT.

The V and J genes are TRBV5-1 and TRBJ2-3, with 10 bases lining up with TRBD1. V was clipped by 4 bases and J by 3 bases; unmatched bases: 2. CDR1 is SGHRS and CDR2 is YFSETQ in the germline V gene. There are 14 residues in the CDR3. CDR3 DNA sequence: TGCGCCAGCAGCAAGGGACAGGGGACAGATACGCAGTATTTT. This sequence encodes CASSKGQGTDTQYF.

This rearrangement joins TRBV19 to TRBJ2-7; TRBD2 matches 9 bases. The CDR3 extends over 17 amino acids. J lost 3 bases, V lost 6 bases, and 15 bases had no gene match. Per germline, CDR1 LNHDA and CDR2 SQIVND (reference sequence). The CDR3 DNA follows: TGTGCCAGTAGCGTCACAGGGGCGCTAGCGGGACGCTACGAGCAGTACTTC. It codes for CASSVTGALAGRYEQYF.

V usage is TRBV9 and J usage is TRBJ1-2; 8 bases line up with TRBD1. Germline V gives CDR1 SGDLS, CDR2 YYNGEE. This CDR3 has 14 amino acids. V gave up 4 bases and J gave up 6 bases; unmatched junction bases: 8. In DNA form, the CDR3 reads TGTGCCAGCAGCCCCGGGACAGGAGGAAATGGCTACACCTTC. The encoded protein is CASSPGTGGNGYTF.

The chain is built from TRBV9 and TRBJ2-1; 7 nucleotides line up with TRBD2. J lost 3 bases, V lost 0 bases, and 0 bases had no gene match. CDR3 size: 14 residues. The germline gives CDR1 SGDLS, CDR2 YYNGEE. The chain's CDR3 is CASSVGTSYNEQFF. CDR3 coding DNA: TGTGCCAGCAGCGTAGGGACTAGCTACAATGAGCAGTTCTTC.

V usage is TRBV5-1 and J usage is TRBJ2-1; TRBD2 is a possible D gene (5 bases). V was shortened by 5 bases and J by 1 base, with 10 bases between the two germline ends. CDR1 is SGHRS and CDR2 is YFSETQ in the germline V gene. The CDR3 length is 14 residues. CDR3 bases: TGCGCCAGCAGTTCCGGGGAATCCTACAATGAGCAGTTCTTC. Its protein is CASSSGESYNEQFF.

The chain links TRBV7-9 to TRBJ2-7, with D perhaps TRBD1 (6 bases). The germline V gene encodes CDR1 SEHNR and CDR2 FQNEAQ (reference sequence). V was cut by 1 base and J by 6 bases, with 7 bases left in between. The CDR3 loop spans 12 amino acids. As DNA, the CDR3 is TGTGCCAGCAGCTTAGGAGGGGGCGAGCAGTACGTC. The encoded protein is CASSLGGGEQYV.

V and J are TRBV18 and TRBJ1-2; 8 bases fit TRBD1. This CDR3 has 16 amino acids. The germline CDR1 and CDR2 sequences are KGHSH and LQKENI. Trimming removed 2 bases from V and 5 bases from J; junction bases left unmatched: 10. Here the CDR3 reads CASSPITGDRGYGYTF. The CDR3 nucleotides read TGTGCCAGCTCACCAATAACGGGTGACAGGGGTTATGGCTACACCTTC.

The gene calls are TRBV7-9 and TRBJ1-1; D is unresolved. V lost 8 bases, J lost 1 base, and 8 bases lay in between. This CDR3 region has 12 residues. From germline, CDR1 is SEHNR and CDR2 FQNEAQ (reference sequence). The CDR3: CASLQTNTEAFF. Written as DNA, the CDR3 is TGTGCCAGCTTACAGACGAACACTGAAGCTTTCTTT. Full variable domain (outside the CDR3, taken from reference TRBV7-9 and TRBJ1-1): DTGVSQNPRHKITKRGQNVTFRCDPISEHNRLYWYRQTLGQGPEFLTYFQNEAQLEKSRLLSDRFSAERPKGSFSTLEIQRTEQGDSAMYLCASLQTNTEAFFGQGTRLTVV.

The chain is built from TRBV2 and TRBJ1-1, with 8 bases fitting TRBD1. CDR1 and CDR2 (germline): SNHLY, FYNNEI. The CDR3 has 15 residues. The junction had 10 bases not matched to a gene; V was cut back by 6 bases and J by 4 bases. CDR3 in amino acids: CASRVYDTGGTEAFF. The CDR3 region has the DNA TGTGCCAGCAGGGTTTACGATACAGGGGGCACTGAAGCTTTCTTT.

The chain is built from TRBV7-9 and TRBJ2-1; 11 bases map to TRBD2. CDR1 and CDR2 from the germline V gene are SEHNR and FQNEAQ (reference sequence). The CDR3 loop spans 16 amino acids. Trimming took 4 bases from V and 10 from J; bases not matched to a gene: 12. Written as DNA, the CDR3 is TGTGCCAGCAGCTCTAGCGGGAGGTCCCCCCGGGGAGAGCAGTTCTTC. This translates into CASSSSGRSPRGEQFF.

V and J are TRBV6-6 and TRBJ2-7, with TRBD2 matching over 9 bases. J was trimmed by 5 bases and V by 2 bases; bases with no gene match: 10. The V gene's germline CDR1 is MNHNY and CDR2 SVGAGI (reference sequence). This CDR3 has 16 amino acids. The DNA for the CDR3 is TGTGCCAGCAGTTACGAGGGAAGTAGCGGGAGTAACGAGCAGTACTTC. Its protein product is CASSYEGSSGSNEQYF.

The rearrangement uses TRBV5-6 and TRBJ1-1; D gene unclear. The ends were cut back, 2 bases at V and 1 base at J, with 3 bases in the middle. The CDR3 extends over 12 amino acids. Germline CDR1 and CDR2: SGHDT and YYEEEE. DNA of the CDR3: TGTGCCAGCAGCTTACAGAACACTGAAGCTTTCTTT. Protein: CASSLQNTEAFF.